This TCR beta chain stems from a study of blood T cell repertoires in COVID-19. CDR1 and CDR2 (germline): SGHRS, YFSETQ. This CDR3 contains 14 residues. With 1 base removed from V and 4 bases from J, the gap between germline ends came to 8 bases. This table comes from immunoSEQ multiplex PCR, and its TCRdb copy is limited to in-frame clones, with some not included. Here the sample spans some 150,000 clones, around 80% being singletons. The source of this sequence is a woman at least 80 years old in a cohort sampled during active or convalescent COVID-19. Input material: peripheral blood. V and J are TRBV5-1 and TRBJ1-4; D gene unclear. CDR3 protein: CASSLSPGNEKLFF. In DNA form, the CDR3 reads TGCGCCAGCAGCTTGAGCCCGGGTAATGAAAAACTGTTTTTT.